This TCR beta chain was identified during a study of identical twins. One entry per CDR3 protein results from TCRdb running MiXCR on the 5' RACE reads. Of just over 450,000 distinct CDR3 sequences listed, 12% to 15% are singletons. Germline assignment: CDR1 MNHNS and CDR2 SASEGT. The V and J ends lost 6 bases and 4 bases respectively, with 15 bases between them. This CDR3 spans 15 amino acids. A further study also used this sample, focusing on yellow fever vaccine responses in identical twins.

The source material was CD4+ T cells sorted from blood. The TCR was taken from a woman aged 18-29 years in good health. The V and J genes are TRBV6-1 and TRBJ1-4, with D hard to call. The CDR3 nucleotides are TGTGCCAGCAGCTCGTATTGGACGGATAATGAAAAACTGTTTTTT. It translates to CASSSYWTDNEKLFF.